Listed here are 10 T cell receptor beta chains from one sample, sequenced in a study of neurological immune-mediated disorders (dated by TCRdb to about 2019). Receptors were amplified or captured by 5' RACE. Reads for this sample came from an Illumina HiSeq 2500. The public reads were run again by TCRdb, first through fastp at Q25 and then through MiXCR, and only productive beta chains were kept. Rows are unified per CDR3 protein, each entry keeping the most common DNA and genes. The sample data list about 29,000 distinct CDR3 sequences, and 3.3% of these were observed just once. The leading ten clones occupy roughly 7% of the sample. Material: PBMCs. These receptor sequences come from a woman aged 25 to 39 with multiple sclerosis.

In regard to this clonotype: A read error may explain this, as a much larger clone is one base away. The V gene is TRBV6-5, the J gene TRBJ1-1, with TRBD1 as a possible D gene (5 bases). The CDR3 runs 13 residues. CDR1 MNHEY and CDR2 SVGAGI come from the germline V gene. Trimming took off 5 bases at V and 6 bases at J, with 13 bases between the two ends. The CDR3 sequence: CASSTRGTAEAFF. The CDR3 nucleotides read TGTGCCAGCAGTACAAGAGGGACGGCTGAAGCTTTCTTT.

In this sample, this clonotype turned up many times. This rearrangement joins TRBV20-1 to TRBJ2-1, with no clear D. Trimming stripped 6 bases from V and 4 bases from J, with 10 bases between. The germline V gene encodes CDR1 DFQATT and CDR2 SNEGSKA (reference sequence). CDR3 length: 12 amino acids. CDR3 residues: CSAMKRYNEQFF. DNA of the CDR3: TGCAGTGCCATGAAAAGATACAATGAGCAGTTCTTC.

This clonotype was detected ten times or more. J is TRBJ2-2 and V is TRBV5-1; no clear D. This CDR3 region has 14 residues. The germline V gene has CDR1 SGHRS and CDR2 YFSETQ. Trimming stripped 1 base from V and 1 base from J, with 5 bases between. The DNA of the CDR3 is TGCGCCAGCAGCTTGCAACTGAACACCGGGGAGCTGTTTTTT. It encodes CASSLQLNTGELFF.

This clonotype is labeled as medium-sized. The J gene is TRBJ2-3, the V gene TRBV20-1; D remains ambiguous. CDR3 length equals 16 residues. Germline V gene data show CDR1 as DFQATT and CDR2 as SNEGSKA (reference sequence). Trimming took off 3 bases at V and 3 bases at J, with 19 bases between the two ends. CDR3 sequence (DNA): TGCAGTGCTAGGATAGACCCTTTCTACAAAACAGATACGCAGTATTTT. Translation: CSARIDPFYKTDTQYF.

This clonotype has at least ten counts. The chain joins TRBV6-2 or TRBV6-3 to TRBJ2-5; D not certain. This CDR3 comprises 19 residues. Trimming stripped 5 bases from V and 5 bases from J, with 30 bases between. Germline V CDR1 and CDR2: MNHEY, SVGEGT. The CDR3 DNA sequence: TGTGCCAGCAGTCAACCCCTTCATCACGGGCAGCCACCTTGGGAGACCCAGTACTTC. This translates into CASSQPLHHGQPPWETQYF.

This clonotype was picked up many times. The V gene is TRBV20-1, the J gene TRBJ1-6, with a weak D call TRBD1 (6 bases). The CDR3 totals 14 residues. Germline lookup yields CDR1 DFQATT and CDR2 SNEGSKA (reference sequence). Deletions cut 0 bases from V and 6 bases from J, with 9 bases between. The CDR3 loop reads CSARDLRGNSPLHF. DNA for the CDR3: TGCAGTGCTAGAGATCTCAGGGGTAATTCACCCCTCCACTTT.

In its sample, this clonotype was seen a few times. A much bigger clone sits one base away, suggesting this may be a read error. The chain combines TRBV15 with TRBJ1-1; D unclear. CDR3 length: 13 residues. The V end lost 0 bases, the J end lost 1 base, and 3 bases lay between the germline ends. Germline assignment: CDR1 LNHNV and CDR2 YYDKDF (reference sequence). This CDR3 reads CATSREPNTEAFF. The CDR3 DNA sequence: TGTGCCACCAGCAGAGAACCGAACACTGAAGCTTTCTTT.

There are many counts of this clonotype. The V call is TRBV20-1, the J call TRBJ2-5, with 7 bases matching TRBD2. The CDR3 totals 12 residues. With 3 bases clipped from V and 5 bases from J, the junction kept 3 bases outside the gene matches. Germline V gene data show CDR1 as DFQATT and CDR2 as SNEGSKA (reference sequence). For the CDR3, the DNA is TGCAGTGCTAGCGGGGGGATCGAGACCCAGTACTTC. Amino acids: CSASGGIETQYF.

This clonotype was found a few times. This chain connects TRBV7-2 to TRBJ2-7; TRBD2 agrees at 9 bases. Germline loops: CDR1 SGHTA, CDR2 FQGNSA. Trimming removed 3 bases from V and 2 bases from J; junction bases left unmatched: 5. The CDR3 is 15 amino acids. The CDR3 loop is CASSFRASGTYEQYF. In nucleotides, the CDR3 is TGTGCCAGCAGCTTTCGGGCTAGCGGGACCTACGAGCAGTACTTC.

This clonotype has a count of ten or more. V usage is TRBV28 and J usage is TRBJ2-7, with 10 bases aligning to TRBD2. Per the germline V gene, CDR1 is MDHEN and CDR2 is SYDVKM. V gave up 3 bases and J gave up 6 bases; unmatched junction bases: 8. This CDR3 has 15 amino acids. The CDR3 loop is CASSFLAGAPSEQYF. CDR3 sequence (DNA): TGTGCCAGCAGTTTTCTAGCGGGAGCCCCCTCCGAGCAGTACTTC.